The 25 T cell receptor beta chains presented below share a single source sample, sequenced in a study of cytomegalovirus exposure and HLA in healthy donors. PCR employed 60 Vbeta and 13 Jbeta primers. Measured with immunoSEQ multiplex PCR; TCRdb has only the in-frame clones, and not every one. The repertoire includes 150,000 to 200,000 clones, roughly 83% of them detected once, and 1.6% sits in the top ten. The sample comprised PBMCs. Receptors originate from a woman in her forties or fifties in good health and CMV-seronegative.

The V and J genes are TRBV5-5 and TRBJ2-1, with no clear D. This CDR3 has 15 amino acids. The germline gives CDR1 SGHKS, CDR2 YYEKEE (reference sequence). V was clipped by 0 bases and J by 4 bases, with 11 bases between them. This CDR3 reads CASSLASQAYNEQFF. The CDR3 nucleotides are TGTGCCAGCAGCTTGGCCAGTCAGGCTTACAATGAGCAGTTCTTC.

The chain joins TRBV7-8 to TRBJ2-5, with 8 nucleotides matching TRBD1. V lost 1 base to trimming and J lost 3 bases; unmatched junction nucleotides: 16. Germline CDR1 is SGHVS and CDR2 is FQNEAQ. The CDR3 sequence is 19 residues long. The DNA for the CDR3 is TGTGCCAGCAGCTTAGATAGAGGACAGGGAGTTTTGAGAAAAGAGACCCAGTACTTC. It is translated as CASSLDRGQGVLRKETQYF.

V usage is TRBV9 and J usage is TRBJ1-3, with TRBD1 as a possible D gene (6 bases). Trimming left V 0 bases short and J 3 bases short, with 19 bases between. CDR3 length: 18 residues. Germline-derived CDR1 and CDR2 are SGDLS and YYNGEE. In nucleotides, the CDR3 is TGTGCCAGCAGCGTAGGACTGACAGGTCCGGGAAGTGGAAACACCATATATTTT. The encoded protein is CASSVGLTGPGSGNTIYF.

The chain links TRBV2 to TRBJ2-7; TRBD2 matches 7 bases. This CDR3 has 12 residues. The germline gives CDR1 SNHLY, CDR2 FYNNEI. The V and J ends lost 8 bases and 2 bases, in that order; junction bases with no gene match: 3. The DNA for the CDR3 is TGTGCCAGCGGGGGGGGGACCTACGAGCAGTACTTC. Residues: CASGGGTYEQYF.

V is TRBV14 and J is TRBJ2-1; D ambiguous. The CDR3 spans 14 residues. V lost 0 bases to trimming and J lost 6 bases, with 9 bases between them. CDR1 and CDR2 from the germline V gene are SGHDN and FVKESK. The CDR3 here is CASSQDQVSNEQFF. CDR3 nucleotides: TGTGCCAGCAGCCAAGACCAGGTCTCCAATGAGCAGTTCTTC.

The rearrangement links TRBV7-2 to TRBJ2-7; the match to TRBD2 covers 8 bases. Per the germline V gene, CDR1 is SGHTA and CDR2 is FQGNSA. After removal of 1 base from V and 4 bases from J, the junction contained 3 bases not matched to a gene. CDR3 length equals 14 residues. CDR3 nucleotide sequence: TGTGCCAGCAGCTTAGGGGCGGGGGGTTACGAGCAGTACTTC. Translating it yields CASSLGAGGYEQYF.

The rearrangement uses TRBV7-9 and TRBJ1-2, with TRBD1 identical over 8 bases. Looked up from germline, CDR1 is SEHNR and CDR2 is FQNEAQ (reference sequence). The junction had 6 bases not matched to a gene; V was cut back by 5 bases and J by 4 bases. The CDR3 contains 14 residues. CDR3 sequence (DNA): TGTGCCAGCAGCCCCCCGGACAGGGCCTATGGCTACACCTTC. It translates to CASSPPDRAYGYTF.

This clone was observed once. The rearrangement joins TRBV7-3 to TRBJ2-3; tentative D call: TRBD1 (6 bases). Trimming stripped 5 bases from V and 5 bases from J, with 17 bases between. The CDR3 runs 15 residues. CDR1 is SGHTA and CDR2 is FQGTGA in the germline V gene. This CDR3 is CASSLLGAQGDTQYF. CDR3 DNA sequence: TGTGCCAGCAGCCTTTTGGGGGCTCAGGGAGATACGCAGTATTTT.

This clone occurred once. V is TRBV2 and J is TRBJ1-1; D may be TRBD1 (5 bases). The germline V gene has CDR1 SNHLY and CDR2 FYNNEI. V shed 6 bases and J shed 6 bases, with 11 bases lying between them. The CDR3 covers 12 residues. The CDR3 DNA is TGTGCCAGCAGGTGGGGGGGAGCTGAAGCTTTCTTT. This sequence encodes CASRWGGAEAFF. Based on the CDR3 plus reference TRBV2 and TRBJ1-1, the full variable domain is EPEVTQTPSHQVTQMGQEVILRCVPISNHLYFYWYRQILGQKVEFLVSFYNNEISEKSEIFDDQFSVERPDGSNFTLKIRSTKLEDSAMYFCASRWGGAEAFFGQGTRLTVV.

This chain joins TRBV11-1 and TRBJ2-1; 10 nucleotides agree with TRBD2. The V gene end was trimmed by 6 bases and the J gene end by 7 bases; junction bases not matched to a gene: 6. This CDR3 region has 14 residues. Germline CDR1 and CDR2: SGHAT and FQDESV (reference sequence). CDR3: CASRAGTSANEQFF. The CDR3 nucleotides are TGTGCCAGCAGGGCCGGGACTAGCGCTAATGAGCAGTTCTTC.

The rearrangement uses TRBV7-9 and TRBJ2-5; D might be TRBD1 (5 bases). The length of the CDR3 is 15 residues. In germline, CDR1 is SEHNR, CDR2 FQNEAQ (reference sequence). V lost 5 bases to trimming and J lost 2 bases, with 15 bases between them. The CDR3 here is CASSLLRQLQETQYF. CDR3 DNA sequence: TGTGCCAGCAGCCTATTACGACAGTTACAAGAGACCCAGTACTTC.

This chain joins TRBV21-1 and TRBJ2-4; TRBD2 is the table's D call, not checked against the DNA. TRBV21-1 is tagged as a pseudogene. This CDR3 spans 15 amino acids. The CDR3 nucleotides are TGTGCCAGCATGGGGAGAAGTGTAGCCAAAAACATTCAGTACTTC. This translates into CASMGRSVAKNIQYF.

This clone was seen a handful of times. This rearrangement joins TRBV9 to TRBJ1-1; a weak D match, TRBD1 (6 bases). This CDR3 is 13 amino acids long. CDR1 is SGDLS and CDR2 is YYNGEE in the germline V gene. V was shortened by 1 base and J by 6 bases, with 10 bases between the two germline ends. This CDR3 reads CASSVTGGSEAFF. DNA for the CDR3: TGTGCCAGCAGCGTAACTGGGGGCTCTGAAGCTTTCTTT.

This chain links TRBV5-1 with TRBJ2-1; 11 bases fit TRBD2. The CDR3 consists of 16 residues. From germline, CDR1 is SGHRS and CDR2 YFSETQ. The junction had 10 bases not matched to a gene; V was cut back by 3 bases and J by 8 bases. The CDR3 DNA follows: TGCGCCAGCAGCTGGGGACTAGCGGCCAGAGGGGATGAGCAGTTCTTC. Residues: CASSWGLAARGDEQFF. Full variable domain (missing parts from reference TRBV5-1 and TRBJ2-1): KAGVTQTPRYLIKTRGQQVTLSCSPISGHRSVSWYQQTPGQGLQFLFEYFSETQRNKGNFPGRFSGRQFSNSRSEMNVSTLELGDSALYLCASSWGLAARGDEQFFGPGTRLTVL.

V and J are TRBV5-5 and TRBJ2-1; 7 bases line up with TRBD2. With 0 bases clipped from V and 4 bases from J, the junction kept 7 bases outside the gene matches. The CDR3 is made up of 16 amino acids. CDR1 is SGHKS and CDR2 is YYEKEE in the germline V gene (reference sequence). DNA for the CDR3: TGTGCCAGCAGCTTGGCCGGGGCGGGAGCTTACAATGAGCAGTTCTTC. Residues: CASSLAGAGAYNEQFF.

The rearrangement joins TRBV7-6 to TRBJ1-1; D uncertain. V lost 5 bases to trimming and J lost 0 bases, with 4 bases between them. There are 12 residues in the CDR3. The germline V gene has CDR1 SGHVS and CDR2 FNYEAQ. This CDR3 is CASSPMNTEAFF. DNA of the CDR3: TGTGCCAGCAGCCCTATGAACACTGAAGCTTTCTTT.

The chain carries TRBV5-1 and TRBJ2-3; 12 nucleotides agree with TRBD2. In germline, CDR1 is SGHRS, CDR2 YFSETQ. The ends lost 3 bases at V and 2 bases at J; junction bases unmatched: 16. The CDR3 length is 20 residues. The CDR3 DNA reads as TGCGCCAGCAGCTGGGCTAGCGGGGGGGTCCAATTTGGGAACACAGATACGCAGTATTTT. It is translated as CASSWASGGVQFGNTDTQYF.

V is TRBV4-1 and J is TRBJ1-2; 8 bases match TRBD1. CDR1 is MGHRA and CDR2 is YSYEKL in the germline V gene. The CDR3 consists of 14 residues. V dropped 5 bases and J dropped 4; count of bases not matched to a gene: 6. This CDR3 is CASSSRGLSYGYTF. Written as DNA, the CDR3 is TGCGCCAGCAGCTCCAGGGGGCTGAGCTATGGCTACACCTTC.

The rearrangement joins TRBV12-5 to TRBJ2-7; D is perhaps TRBD2 (6 bases). Germline CDR1 and CDR2: LGHNT and FRNRAP. The V end was cut by 2 bases, the J end by 3 bases, with 26 bases between. This CDR3 is 19 amino acids long. The CDR3 region has the DNA TGTGCTAGTGGTTTGCCCCGGGGGACGGGTTCATTGAGTTACTACGAGCAGTACTTC. As protein: CASGLPRGTGSLSYYEQYF.

This sequence joins TRBV6-1 and TRBJ2-5; 7 nucleotides line up with TRBD2. This CDR3 contains 14 residues. The trim removed 7 bases at V and 2 bases at J, leaving 7 bases unmatched. Germline assignment: CDR1 MNHNS and CDR2 SASEGT. CDR3 sequence reads: CASTLSGVQETQYF. The CDR3 DNA sequence: TGTGCCAGCACCCTGAGCGGGGTTCAAGAGACCCAGTACTTC.

J is TRBJ2-7 and V is TRBV5-4; 8 nucleotides line up with TRBD2. V shed 4 bases, J shed 6 bases, and the junction held 6 bases outside the gene matches. The CDR3 is 13 residues long. The germline V gene has CDR1 SGHNT and CDR2 YYREEE (reference sequence). The CDR3: CASSLSGGSEQYF. The CDR3 nucleotides are TGTGCCAGCAGCCTGAGCGGGGGTAGCGAGCAGTACTTC.

The chain uses TRBV10-3 and TRBJ2-1; 11 bases are shared with TRBD1. Germline V gene data show CDR1 as ENHRY and CDR2 as SYGVKD. The CDR3 runs 13 residues. With 4 bases clipped from V and 7 bases from J, the junction kept 0 bases outside the gene matches. CDR3 sequence reads: CAISGDRGNEQFF. The CDR3 region has the DNA TGTGCCATCAGTGGGGACAGGGGGAATGAGCAGTTCTTC.

V is TRBV7-3 and J is TRBJ1-1; the D is unclear. This CDR3 is built from 15 residues. Per germline, CDR1 SGHTA and CDR2 FQGTGA. V lost 1 base, J lost 6 bases, and 15 bases lay in between. This CDR3 is CASSLNRGRSAEAFF. Written as DNA, the CDR3 is TGTGCCAGCAGCTTAAATCGGGGTAGGTCCGCTGAAGCTTTCTTT.

V is TRBV18 and J is TRBJ2-7; perhaps TRBD1 as D (9 bases). V was clipped by 4 bases and J by 1 base, with 20 bases between them. CDR1 and CDR2 from the germline V gene are KGHSH and LQKENI. This CDR3 comprises 17 residues. The CDR3 loop reads CASSLLADRGGSYEQYF. CDR3 nucleotides: TGTGCCAGCTCACTACTAGCGGACAGGGGAGGATCCTACGAGCAGTACTTC.

The rearrangement links TRBV13 to TRBJ2-7; tentatively, D is TRBD1 (6 bases). Germline CDR1 reads PRHDT; CDR2 reads FYEKMQ (reference sequence). The CDR3 is 14 amino acids. Trimming shortened V by 4 bases and J by 1 base, and 11 bases separated the two germline ends. The CDR3 loop is CASSYDRRSYEQYF. The DNA of the CDR3 is TGTGCCAGCAGCTACGACAGGAGATCCTACGAGCAGTACTTC.